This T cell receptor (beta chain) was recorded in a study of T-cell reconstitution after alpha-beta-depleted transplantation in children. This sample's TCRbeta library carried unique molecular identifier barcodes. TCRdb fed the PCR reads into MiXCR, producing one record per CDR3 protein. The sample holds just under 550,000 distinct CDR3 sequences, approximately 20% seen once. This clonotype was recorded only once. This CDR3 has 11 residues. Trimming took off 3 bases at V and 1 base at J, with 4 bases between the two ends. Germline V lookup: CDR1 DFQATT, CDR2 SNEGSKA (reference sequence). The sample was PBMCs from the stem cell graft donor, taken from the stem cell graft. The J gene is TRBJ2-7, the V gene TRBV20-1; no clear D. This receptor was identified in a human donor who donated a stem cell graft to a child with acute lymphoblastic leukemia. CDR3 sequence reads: CSASWSYEQYF. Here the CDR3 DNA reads TGCAGTGCTAGTTGGTCCTACGAGCAGTACTTC.